This is a list of T cell receptor beta chains from one sample in a study of blood T cells in healthy people across ages. TCRdb re-called the 5' RACE reads through MiXCR, storing one row per CDR3 protein. Of hundreds of thousands of distinct CDR3 sequences listed, roughly 64% are singletons. What was sequenced was blood. Receptors were obtained from a man aged 25-40 years in good health. The CDR3 runs from the conserved cysteine through the conserved F or W. A D gene is named only where the DNA matches it firmly. Rows give clone size only sometimes, using once, few, many, or a class for an expanded clone.

abundance,len,v_gene,d_gene,j_gene,CDR3aa,CDR3nt
NA,12,TRBV29-1,NA,TRBJ2-5,CSVGVQQETQYF,TGCAGCGTAGGGGTCCAGCAAGAGACCCAGTACTTC
NA,14,TRBV7-2,TRBD2,TRBJ2-5,CASSFAGGQETQYF,TGTGCCAGCAGCTTCGCGGGAGGTCAGGAGACCCAGTACTTC
few,14,TRBV5-1,NA,TRBJ2-3,CASSPRLNTDTQYF,TGCGCCAGCAGCCCACGACTAAACACAGATACGCAGTATTTT
few,11,TRBV29-1,NA,TRBJ2-3,CSVKWGSEQYF,TGCAGCGTGAAGTGGGGGAGCGAGCAGTATTTT
NA,16,TRBV20-1,TRBD2,TRBJ2-7,CSARDERRGGVYEQYF,TGCAGTGCTAGAGATGAGAGGCGGGGGGGAGTCTACGAGCAGTACTTC
many,14,TRBV7-2,NA,TRBJ2-7,CASSSQGSSYEQYF,TGTGCCAGCAGCTCACAGGGTTCCTCCTACGAGCAGTACTTC
NA,17,TRBV3-1,TRBD2,TRBJ2-1,CASSQVMVAGVHNEQFF,TGTGCCAGCAGCCAGGTTATGGTAGCGGGAGTCCACAATGAGCAGTTCTTC
many,15,TRBV6-2/TRBV6-3,TRBD2,TRBJ2-1,CASSPSGRSYNEQFF,TGTGCCAGCAGTCCTAGCGGGCGCTCCTACAATGAGCAGTTCTTC
NA,15,TRBV24-1,TRBD1,TRBJ2-5,CATAQTGWSGETQYF,TGTGCCACAGCCCAGACAGGGTGGAGTGGAGAGACCCAGTACTTC
NA,14,TRBV4-2,NA,TRBJ2-7,CASSQIPGDYEQYF,TGTGCCAGCAGCCAAATACCAGGGGACTACGAGCAGTACTTC
NA,15,TRBV7-2,NA,TRBJ1-1,CASSLAGTLNTEAFF,TGTGCCAGCAGCTTAGCGGGGACCCTGAACACTGAAGCTTTCTTT
NA,13,TRBV20-1,TRBD2,TRBJ2-1,CSARLGRGGEQFF,TGCAGTGCCCGACTAGGACGGGGGGGTGAGCAGTTCTTC
NA,15,TRBV9,NA,TRBJ2-7,CASSVAPGVTGEQYF,TGTGCCAGCAGCGTAGCTCCGGGTGTCACCGGCGAGCAGTACTTC
NA,14,TRBV7-2,TRBD2,TRBJ2-7,CASSLAGGPGEQYF,TGTGCCAGCAGCTTGGCGGGAGGGCCGGGCGAGCAGTACTTC
NA,14,TRBV18,TRBD1,TRBJ1-5,CASSPGTGYQPQHF,TGTGCCAGCTCACCCGGGACAGGGTACCAGCCCCAGCATTTT
few,15,TRBV2,NA,TRBJ2-3,CASTRGDGGTDTQYF,TGTGCCAGCACCAGAGGGGACGGAGGCACAGATACGCAGTATTTT
NA,16,TRBV28,TRBD1,TRBJ1-5,CASSSYGTGSNQPQHF,TGTGCCAGCAGTAGTTATGGGACAGGGTCCAATCAGCCCCAGCATTTT
NA,16,TRBV19,NA,TRBJ1-6,CASSITGGFRNSPLHF,TGTGCCAGTAGTATTACGGGAGGGTTTCGGAATTCACCCCTCCACTTT
NA,13,TRBV27,NA,TRBJ2-1,CASSFGPYNEQFF,TGTGCCAGCAGTTTCGGTCCCTACAATGAGCAGTTCTTC
NA,13,TRBV4-3,TRBD1,TRBJ1-1,CASSQAGGPEAFF,TGCGCCAGCAGCCAGGCAGGGGGTCCAGAAGCTTTCTTT
NA,17,TRBV6-6,TRBD1,TRBJ2-1,CASSSPRRDRPHNEQFF,TGTGCCAGCAGTTCTCCAAGGCGGGACAGGCCTCATAATGAGCAGTTCTTC
NA,16,TRBV9,TRBD2,TRBJ2-5,CASSVAGEGIQETQYF,TGTGCCAGCAGTGTAGCGGGCGAGGGAATCCAAGAGACCCAGTACTTC
NA,18,TRBV6-6,NA,TRBJ2-6,CASSYRDRLNSGANVLTF,TGTGCCAGCAGTTACCGCGACAGGCTAAACTCTGGGGCCAACGTCCTGACTTTC
once,12,TRBV20-1,NA,TRBJ2-3,CSAKGLVDTQYF,TGCAGTGCTAAGGGACTCGTAGATACGCAGTATTTT
NA,16,TRBV14,NA,TRBJ2-7,CASSQDGGLHAYEQYF,TGTGCCAGCAGCCAAGATGGCGGGCTTCACGCCTACGAGCAGTACTTC
NA,13,TRBV9,NA,TRBJ2-5,CASRPMGRETQYF,TGTGCCAGCAGACCTATGGGGAGAGAGACCCAGTACTTC
few,14,TRBV7-2,NA,TRBJ2-5,CASSLVGPRETQYF,TGTGCCAGCAGCTTAGTTGGCCCAAGGGAGACCCAGTACTTC
NA,18,TRBV6-2/TRBV6-3,NA,TRBJ2-7,CASSLGHSGALLSYEQYF,TGTGCCAGCAGTTTGGGACATTCTGGCGCCTTACTCTCCTACGAGCAGTACTTC
few,13,TRBV5-1,TRBD1,TRBJ2-5,CASSGTGEETQYF,TGCGCCAGCAGCGGTACAGGGGAAGAGACCCAGTACTTC
NA,15,TRBV6-5,NA,TRBJ2-1,CASGIGARGYNEQFF,TGTGCCAGCGGGATCGGGGCCAGGGGTTACAATGAGCAGTTCTTC
NA,16,TRBV7-3,TRBD2,TRBJ2-1,CASSLRGVGGHLEQFF,TGTGCCAGCAGCTTAAGGGGCGTGGGAGGGCATTTAGAGCAGTTCTTC
NA,17,TRBV14,TRBD2,TRBJ2-7,CASSRQTSGGTTYEQYF,TGTGCCAGCAGCCGACAGACTAGCGGGGGGACCACCTACGAGCAGTACTTC
NA,13,TRBV7-2,NA,TRBJ2-7,CASSLGFAYEQYF,TGTGCCAGCAGCTTAGGATTTGCCTACGAGCAGTACTTC
NA,12,TRBV7-8,NA,TRBJ2-3,CASSPTADTQYF,TGTGCCAGCAGCCCTACGGCAGATACGCAGTATTTT
NA,13,TRBV29-1,TRBD1,TRBJ2-5,CSAQGTGEETQYF,TGCAGCGCCCAAGGGACAGGAGAGGAGACCCAGTACTTC
NA,17,TRBV27,TRBD2,TRBJ2-7,CASSSHSKAGRDYEQYF,TGTGCCAGCAGTTCCCACTCCAAAGCGGGGAGAGACTACGAGCAGTACTTC
NA,12,TRBV7-9,NA,TRBJ1-2,CASSPRYYGYTF,TGTGCCAGCAGCCCCCGATACTATGGCTACACCTTC
many,11,TRBV20-1,NA,TRBJ1-2,CSAGPIRDYTF,TGCAGTGCGGGACCCATTAGAGACTACACCTTC
NA,12,TRBV11-2,NA,TRBJ2-1,CASSLATGQQFF,TGTGCCAGCAGCTTAGCGACTGGCCAGCAGTTCTTC
few,14,TRBV7-2,NA,TRBJ2-5,CASSLGPDGETQYF,TGTGCCAGCAGCTTAGGGCCGGACGGGGAGACCCAGTACTTC
NA,14,TRBV20-1,NA,TRBJ2-7,CSARIAGSSYEQYF,TGCAGTGCTAGAATTGCGGGGAGCTCCTACGAGCAGTACTTC
few,12,TRBV7-9,NA,TRBJ2-5,CASSGIQETQYF,TGTGCCAGCAGTGGGATCCAAGAGACCCAGTACTTC
NA,15,TRBV6-2/TRBV6-3,NA,TRBJ1-1,CASRTTESMNTEAFF,TGTGCCAGCAGGACGACTGAGAGTATGAACACTGAAGCTTTCTTT
NA,16,TRBV2,NA,TRBJ2-6,CASSETGPSGANVLTF,TGTGCCAGCAGCGAGACAGGACCCTCTGGGGCCAACGTCCTGACTTTC
NA,15,TRBV7-9,NA,TRBJ2-7,CASSSQNPSSYEQYF,TGTGCCAGCAGCTCACAGAACCCAAGCTCCTACGAGCAGTACTTC
NA,12,TRBV3-1,TRBD1,TRBJ1-1,CASNHRGTEAFF,TGTGCCAGCAACCACAGGGGAACTGAAGCTTTCTTT
NA,15,TRBV27,TRBD2,TRBJ2-5,CASSLMTSGGNEQYF,TGTGCCAGCAGTTTAATGACTAGCGGGGGCAATGAGCAGTACTTC
NA,16,TRBV29-1,TRBD2,TRBJ2-1,CSVERSTGLAGGEQFF,TGCAGCGTTGAACGTTCGACGGGACTAGCGGGAGGTGAGCAGTTCTTC
NA,16,TRBV6-6,TRBD2,TRBJ2-1,CASSPTSGTTYNEQFF,TGTGCCAGCAGCCCCACTAGCGGTACAACCTACAATGAGCAGTTCTTC
NA,10,TRBV20-1,NA,TRBJ1-2,CSANRDGYTF,TGCAGTGCTAACAGGGATGGCTACACCTTC
NA,13,TRBV28,NA,TRBJ2-7,CASKVPQAYEQYF,TGTGCCAGCAAAGTCCCTCAGGCCTACGAGCAGTACTTC
NA,17,TRBV4-3,NA,TRBJ2-7,CASSQDIGWELAHEQYF,TGCGCCAGCAGCCAAGATATAGGGTGGGAACTAGCCCACGAGCAGTACTTC
NA,13,TRBV6-5,NA,TRBJ2-1,CASSMIRSNEQFF,TGTGCCAGCAGCATGATTAGGTCCAATGAGCAGTTCTTC